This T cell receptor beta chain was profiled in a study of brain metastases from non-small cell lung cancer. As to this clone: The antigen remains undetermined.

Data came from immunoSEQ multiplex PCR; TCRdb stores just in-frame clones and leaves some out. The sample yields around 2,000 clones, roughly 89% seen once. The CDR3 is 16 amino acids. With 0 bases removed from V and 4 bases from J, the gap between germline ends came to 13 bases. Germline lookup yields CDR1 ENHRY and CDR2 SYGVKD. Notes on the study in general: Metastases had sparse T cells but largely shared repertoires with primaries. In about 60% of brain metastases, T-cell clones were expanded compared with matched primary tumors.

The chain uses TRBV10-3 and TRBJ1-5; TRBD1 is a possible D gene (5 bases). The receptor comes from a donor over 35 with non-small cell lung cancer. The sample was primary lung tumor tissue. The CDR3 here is CAISESDFWGNQPQHF. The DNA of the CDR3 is TGTGCCATCAGTGAGTCGGATTTTTGGGGGAATCAGCCCCAGCATTTT.